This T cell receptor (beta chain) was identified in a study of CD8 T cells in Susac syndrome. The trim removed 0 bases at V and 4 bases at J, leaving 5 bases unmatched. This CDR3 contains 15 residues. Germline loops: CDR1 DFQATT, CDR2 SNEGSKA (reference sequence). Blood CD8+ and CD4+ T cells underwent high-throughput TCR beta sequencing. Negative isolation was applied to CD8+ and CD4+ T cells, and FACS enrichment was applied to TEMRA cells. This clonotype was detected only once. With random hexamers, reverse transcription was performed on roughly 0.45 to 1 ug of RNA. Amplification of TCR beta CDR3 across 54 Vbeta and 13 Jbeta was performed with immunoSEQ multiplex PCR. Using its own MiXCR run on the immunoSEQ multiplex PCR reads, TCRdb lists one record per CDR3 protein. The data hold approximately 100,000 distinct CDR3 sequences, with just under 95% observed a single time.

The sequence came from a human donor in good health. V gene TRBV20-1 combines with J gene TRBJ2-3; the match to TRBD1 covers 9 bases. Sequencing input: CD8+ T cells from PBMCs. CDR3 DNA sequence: TGCAGTGCTAGAGATCGGGGACAGGGCGCAGATACGCAGTATTTT. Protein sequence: CSARDRGQGADTQYF.